These T cell receptor beta chains were read from a single sample in a study of metastatic and nonmetastatic thyroid tumors. TCRdb reprocessed the PCR reads via MiXCR. The sample lists more than 9,500 clones, around 33% occurring once. The sequenced sample consisted of tumor tissue. Every receptor here comes from a male donor with papillary thyroid cancer or a benign thyroid nodule (not recorded which). Some clones in this sample may be carry-over from other donors' samples. Both conserved end residues are part of each CDR3.

v_gene	j_gene	CDR3aa
TRBV18	TRBJ1-1	CASSPMEDRSHTEAFF
TRBV5-6	TRBJ2-1	CASSLLGQFSYNEQFF
TRBV6-1	TRBJ1-1	CASRTLGADEAFF
TRBV6-5	TRBJ2-7	CASSYRWTGGPVLCEQYF
TRBV12-3/TRBV12-4	TRBJ1-1	CASSFGEGFEAFF
TRBV12-3/TRBV12-4	TRBJ1-1	CASSLGPNTEAFF
TRBV14	TRBJ1-6	CASSRNRGGSPLHF
TRBV25-1	TRBJ2-2	CASSRVAGSTGELFF
TRBV11-1	TRBJ2-7	CASSLVAGGPSYEQYF
TRBV5-1	TRBJ1-1	CASSLDPRAATEAFF
TRBV20-1	TRBJ1-2	CSARDGANYGYTF
TRBV2	TRBJ2-7	CASSGTGALRYEQYF
TRBV20-1	TRBJ2-3	CSARRHSGRATDTQYF
TRBV2	TRBJ2-7	CASNPKDYLKAEQYF
TRBV12-5	TRBJ2-1	CASGFLPGERDYNEQFF
TRBV12-3/TRBV12-4	TRBJ1-1	CASSFFMAGNNTEAFF
TRBV7-3	TRBJ2-2	CASSQRVAGVTGELFF
TRBV4-2	TRBJ2-3	CASSQDHLPSGGSTDTQYF
TRBV6-5	TRBJ2-7	CASSYSGTGIYEQYF
TRBV6-7	TRBJ2-2	CASPPSLGTGELFF
TRBV5-1	TRBJ1-3	CASSLGGSGNTIYF
TRBV7-9	TRBJ2-3	CASSPTRDTQYF
TRBV6-1	TRBJ2-1	CASTPSDYSGREQFF
TRBV5-1	TRBJ2-7	CASSADSSYEQYF
TRBV4-2	TRBJ1-2	CASSVRGVGRTIYGYTF
TRBV20-1	TRBJ1-2	CGARGTGTAFLGYTF
TRBV11-1	TRBJ1-2	CASSLSLATRSVSGYTF
TRBV3-1	TRBJ2-5	CASSPYGAETQYF
TRBV7-9	TRBJ2-5	CASRHHSGGALETQYF
TRBV14	TRBJ1-6	CASSPTGSTPLHF
TRBV18	TRBJ1-1	CASSEGFEAFF
TRBV30	TRBJ2-6	CAWSRGSGANVLTF